This T cell receptor beta chain was observed in a study of cytomegalovirus exposure and HLA in healthy donors. PCR employed 60 Vbeta and 13 Jbeta primers. Generated by immunoSEQ multiplex PCR, the TCRdb table keeps only in-frame clones and is missing some. The sample yields under 200,000 clones, around 80% seen once. Worth noting for this clone: Its antigen is undetermined.

Findings of the study overall: Only CMV serostatus was available as immune exposure information. Later, TCR association rates were found to vary by HLA locus, highest for DRB1 and lowest for HLA-C.

Looked up from germline, CDR1 is SGDLS and CDR2 is YYNGEE. V was trimmed by 2 bases and J by 1 base, leaving 13 bases between them. The CDR3 sequence is 15 residues long. The sequencing input was PBMCs. The rearrangement joins TRBV9 to TRBJ2-7; D gene ambiguous. The sequence was obtained from a male donor in good health and CMV-seropositive. This CDR3 reads CASSVSATGSYEQYF. The CDR3 DNA follows: TGTGCCAGCAGCGTTTCAGCCACCGGGTCCTACGAGCAGTACTTC.